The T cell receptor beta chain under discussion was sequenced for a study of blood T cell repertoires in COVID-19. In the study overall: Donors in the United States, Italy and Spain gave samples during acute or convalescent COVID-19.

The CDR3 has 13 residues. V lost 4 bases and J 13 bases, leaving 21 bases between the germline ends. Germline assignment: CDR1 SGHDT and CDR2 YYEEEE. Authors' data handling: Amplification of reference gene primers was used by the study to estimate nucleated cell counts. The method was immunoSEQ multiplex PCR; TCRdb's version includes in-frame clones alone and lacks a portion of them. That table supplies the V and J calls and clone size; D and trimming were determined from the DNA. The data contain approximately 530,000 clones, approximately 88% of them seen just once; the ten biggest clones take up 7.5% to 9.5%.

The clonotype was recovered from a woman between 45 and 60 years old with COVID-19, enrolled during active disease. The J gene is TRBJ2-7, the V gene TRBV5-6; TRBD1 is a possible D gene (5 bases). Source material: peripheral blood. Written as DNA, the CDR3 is TGTGCCAGCAGCCGTACCTCAGGGCTTCCGTCCTACTTC. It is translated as CASSRTSGLPSYF. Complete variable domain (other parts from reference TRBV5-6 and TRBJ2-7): DAGVTQSPTHLIKTRGQQVTLRCSPKSGHDTVSWYQQALGQGPQFIFQYYEEEERQRGNFPDRFSGHQFPNYSSELNVNALLLGDSALYLCASSRTSGLPSYFGPGTRLTVT.